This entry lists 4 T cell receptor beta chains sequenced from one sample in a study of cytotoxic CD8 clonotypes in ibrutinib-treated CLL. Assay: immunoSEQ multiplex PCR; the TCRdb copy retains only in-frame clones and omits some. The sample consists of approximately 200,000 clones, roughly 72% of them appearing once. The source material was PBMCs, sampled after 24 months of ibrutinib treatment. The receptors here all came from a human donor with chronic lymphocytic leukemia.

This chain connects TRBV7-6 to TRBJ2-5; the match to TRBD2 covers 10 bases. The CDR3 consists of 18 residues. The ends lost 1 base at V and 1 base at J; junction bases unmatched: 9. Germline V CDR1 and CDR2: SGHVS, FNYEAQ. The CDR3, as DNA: TGTGCCAGCAGCTTAGGCCAGGGCTTAGCGGGAGGCCAAGAGACCCAGTACTTC. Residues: CASSLGQGLAGGQETQYF.

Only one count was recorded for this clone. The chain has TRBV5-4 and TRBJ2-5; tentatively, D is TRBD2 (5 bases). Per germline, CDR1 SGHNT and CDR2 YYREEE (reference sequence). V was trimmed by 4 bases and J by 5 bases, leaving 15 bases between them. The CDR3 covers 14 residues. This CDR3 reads CASSAGAGYETQYF. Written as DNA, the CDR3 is TGTGCCAGCAGCGCGGGCGCGGGCTACGAGACCCAGTACTTC.

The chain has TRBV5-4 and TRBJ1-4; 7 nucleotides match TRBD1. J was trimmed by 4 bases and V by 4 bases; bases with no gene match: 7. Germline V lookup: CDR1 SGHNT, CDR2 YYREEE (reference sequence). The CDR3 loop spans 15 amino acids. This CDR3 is CASSHRDSYNEKLFF. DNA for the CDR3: TGTGCCAGCAGCCACCGGGACAGCTATAATGAAAAACTGTTTTTT.

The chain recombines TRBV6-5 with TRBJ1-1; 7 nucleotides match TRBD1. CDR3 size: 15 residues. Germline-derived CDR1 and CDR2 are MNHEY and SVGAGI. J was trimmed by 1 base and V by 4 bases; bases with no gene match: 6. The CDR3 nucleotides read TGTGCCAGCAGTTCCAGGGGGAAAGGGAACACTGAAGCTTTCTTT. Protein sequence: CASSSRGKGNTEAFF.